This T cell receptor beta chain was recovered during a study of metastatic and nonmetastatic thyroid tumors. V lost 0 bases to trimming and J lost 4 bases, with 12 bases between them. Germline V gene sequence: CDR1 MNHNS, CDR2 SASEGT. The CDR3 runs 15 residues. Study-wide results and caveats: Reports indicated that malignant thyroid tumors showed significantly higher TCR beta diversity than benign nodules did, in blood and tumor.

Comments on this clone: Its cognate antigen is unknown.

Using MiXCR, TCRdb re-called clones from the PCR reads. The table lists approximately 30,000 clones, about 3.9% of them singletons. The entire patient cohort was treatment-naive prior to thyroid surgery. The sample comprised blood. The chain joins TRBV6-1 to TRBJ1-2; TRBD1 might be the D (5 bases). This receptor was taken from a male donor with papillary thyroid cancer or a benign thyroid nodule (not recorded which). Some clones in this sample may be carry-over from other donors' samples. In DNA form, the CDR3 reads TGTGCCAGCAGTGAAGCGCCCCAGGGAAGCTATGGCTACACCTTC. Translation: CASSEAPQGSYGYTF.